A single T cell receptor (beta chain) is shown here with its context. The sample belongs to a study of T cells after yellow fever vaccination. TCRdb recomputed calls from the 5' RACE reads with MiXCR, one row per CDR3 protein. This sample has 350,000 to 450,000 distinct CDR3 sequences, with around 6.5% found just once. The CDR3 has 15 amino acids. V was clipped by 3 bases and J by 0 bases, with 9 bases between them. Sequenced here: PBMCs, sampled 5 days after the yellow fever booster vaccination. The receptor was isolated from a man younger than 40 who received the YFV17D yellow fever vaccine. V usage is TRBV12-3 or TRBV12-4 and J usage is TRBJ1-5, with unresolved D. The CDR3 here is CASSLSSYSNQPQHF. DNA for the CDR3: TGTGCCAGCAGTTTGTCCAGCTATAGCAATCAGCCCCAGCATTTT.